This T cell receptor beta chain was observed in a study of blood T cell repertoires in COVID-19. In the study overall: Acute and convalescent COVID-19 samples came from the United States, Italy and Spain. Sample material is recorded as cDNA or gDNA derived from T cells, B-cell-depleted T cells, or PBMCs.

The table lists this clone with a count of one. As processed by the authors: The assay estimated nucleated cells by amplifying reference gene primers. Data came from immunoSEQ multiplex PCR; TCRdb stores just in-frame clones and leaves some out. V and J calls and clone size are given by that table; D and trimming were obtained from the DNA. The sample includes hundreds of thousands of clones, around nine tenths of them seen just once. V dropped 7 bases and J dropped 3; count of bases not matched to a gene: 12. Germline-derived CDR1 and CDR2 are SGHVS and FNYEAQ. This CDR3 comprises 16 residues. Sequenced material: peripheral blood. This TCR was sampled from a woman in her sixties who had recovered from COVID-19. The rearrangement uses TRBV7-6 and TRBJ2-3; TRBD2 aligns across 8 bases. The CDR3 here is CASKRSTAGVTDTQYF. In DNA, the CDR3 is TGTGCCAGCAAAAGGTCGACAGCGGGGGTTACAGATACGCAGTATTTT.